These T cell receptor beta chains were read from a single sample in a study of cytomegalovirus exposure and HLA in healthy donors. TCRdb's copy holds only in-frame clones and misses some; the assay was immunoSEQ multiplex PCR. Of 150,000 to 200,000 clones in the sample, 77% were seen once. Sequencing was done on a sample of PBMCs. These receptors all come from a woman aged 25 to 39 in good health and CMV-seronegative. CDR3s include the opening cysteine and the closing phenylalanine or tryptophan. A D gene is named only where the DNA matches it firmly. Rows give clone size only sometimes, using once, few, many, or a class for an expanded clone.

CDR3 DNA: TGTGCCTGGAGTTTGGTCCTAGCGTACTCCTACAATGAGCAGTTCTTC
CDR3 protein: CAWSLVLAYSYNEQFF
CDR3 length: 16
clone size: NA
V gene: TRBV30
D gene: NA
J gene: TRBJ2-1

CDR3 DNA: TGTGCCAGCAGTAAGACAGGGGCTCCGAACACTGAAGCTTTCTTT
CDR3 protein: CASSKTGAPNTEAFF
CDR3 length: 15
clone size: NA
V gene: TRBV27
D gene: TRBD1
J gene: TRBJ1-1

CDR3 DNA: TGTGCCAGCAGTCGACCGGACAGTTCCAATGAGCAGTTCTTC
CDR3 protein: CASSRPDSSNEQFF
CDR3 length: 14
clone size: NA
V gene: TRBV2
D gene: NA
J gene: TRBJ2-1

CDR3 DNA: TGTGCCAGCAGCCCGCACGGTTGGGGGACTAGCGGGAGAAATGAGCAGTTCTTC
CDR3 protein: CASSPHGWGTSGRNEQFF
CDR3 length: 18
clone size: NA
V gene: TRBV11-3
D gene: TRBD2
J gene: TRBJ2-1

CDR3 DNA: TGTGCCAGCAGCTTAGCGGGGGGGACGAACCCTACTGAAGCTTTCTTT
CDR3 protein: CASSLAGGTNPTEAFF
CDR3 length: 16
clone size: few
V gene: TRBV7-3
D gene: NA
J gene: TRBJ1-1

CDR3 DNA: TGTGCCAGCAGCTTAGACGTCGGGGGGATCTACGAGCAGTACTTC
CDR3 protein: CASSLDVGGIYEQYF
CDR3 length: 15
clone size: NA
V gene: TRBV7-8
D gene: TRBD2
J gene: TRBJ2-7

CDR3 DNA: TGTGCCAGCAGTGAAGCGGGGGGAAGGGATGAGCAGTTCTTC
CDR3 protein: CASSEAGGRDEQFF
CDR3 length: 14
clone size: NA
V gene: TRBV25-1
D gene: TRBD2
J gene: TRBJ2-1

CDR3 DNA: TGTGCCATCAGCTACAGGGGGCCCTACGAGCAGTACTTC
CDR3 protein: CAISYRGPYEQYF
CDR3 length: 13
clone size: NA
V gene: TRBV10-3
D gene: TRBD1
J gene: TRBJ2-7

CDR3 DNA: TGTGCCAGCAGCCCAGGACAGGGACCCGAAAAACTGTTTTTT
CDR3 protein: CASSPGQGPEKLFF
CDR3 length: 14
clone size: NA
V gene: TRBV7-8
D gene: TRBD1
J gene: TRBJ1-4

CDR3 DNA: TGTGCCAGCAGCTCCTCCGTCGGACAGGGGGAATTCACAGATACGCAGTATTTT
CDR3 protein: CASSSSVGQGEFTDTQYF
CDR3 length: 18
clone size: few
V gene: TRBV7-9
D gene: TRBD1
J gene: TRBJ2-3

CDR3 DNA: TGCGCCAGCAGCCAAGAAGTGAGGGCGGTAGAGGCCTACGAGCAGTACTTC
CDR3 protein: CASSQEVRAVEAYEQYF
CDR3 length: 17
clone size: NA
V gene: TRBV4-1
D gene: NA
J gene: TRBJ2-7

CDR3 DNA: TGTGCCAGCAGCCGAAACGCGGGGTACAATGAGCAGTTCTTC
CDR3 protein: CASSRNAGYNEQFF
CDR3 length: 14
clone size: NA
V gene: TRBV27
D gene: NA
J gene: TRBJ2-1

CDR3 DNA: TGTGCCAGCAGCTTAGCGATGACAGGGAGAGCTTTCTTT
CDR3 protein: CASSLAMTGRAFF
CDR3 length: 13
clone size: few
V gene: TRBV7-9
D gene: TRBD1
J gene: TRBJ1-1

CDR3 DNA: TGCGCCAGCAGCCTGGGACAGGGGGAAGGCTACACCTTC
CDR3 protein: CASSLGQGEGYTF
CDR3 length: 13
clone size: NA
V gene: TRBV5-1
D gene: TRBD1
J gene: TRBJ1-2

CDR3 DNA: TGTGCCAGCAGCCCGATGGGGGGACTCCAAGAGACCCAGTACTTC
CDR3 protein: CASSPMGGLQETQYF
CDR3 length: 15
clone size: few
V gene: TRBV13
D gene: NA
J gene: TRBJ2-5

CDR3 DNA: TGTGCCTGGAGTGCAACAGGCGGTCTAGAGACCCAGTACTTC
CDR3 protein: CAWSATGGLETQYF
CDR3 length: 14
clone size: NA
V gene: TRBV30
D gene: NA
J gene: TRBJ2-5

CDR3 DNA: TGTGCCAGCAGCTTGCCAGGGGGCACAGATACGCAGTATTTT
CDR3 protein: CASSLPGGTDTQYF
CDR3 length: 14
clone size: NA
V gene: TRBV5-4
D gene: NA
J gene: TRBJ2-3

CDR3 DNA: TGTGCCAGCAGCCAAGTTTTACAGGGCCAACTAGCGGGACTCTACAATGAGCAGTTCTTC
CDR3 protein: CASSQVLQGQLAGLYNEQFF
CDR3 length: 20
clone size: NA
V gene: TRBV4-2
D gene: TRBD2
J gene: TRBJ2-1

CDR3 DNA: TGTGCCAGCAGTGCCCTCGACTTCCAAGAGACCCAGTACTTC
CDR3 protein: CASSALDFQETQYF
CDR3 length: 14
clone size: NA
V gene: TRBV6-5
D gene: NA
J gene: TRBJ2-5

CDR3 DNA: TGTGCCAGTAGTTGGGGGGACTATGGCTACACCTTC
CDR3 protein: CASSWGDYGYTF
CDR3 length: 12
clone size: NA
V gene: TRBV19
D gene: NA
J gene: TRBJ1-2

CDR3 DNA: TGTGCCAGCAGTTCCCGAGCGGCTGGGGCCAACGTCCTGACTTTC
CDR3 protein: CASSSRAAGANVLTF
CDR3 length: 15
clone size: few
V gene: TRBV6-6
D gene: NA
J gene: TRBJ2-6

CDR3 DNA: TGTGCCAGCAGCGTACCGGGACAGGGATTGGATAACTATGGCTACACCTTC
CDR3 protein: CASSVPGQGLDNYGYTF
CDR3 length: 17
clone size: NA
V gene: TRBV9
D gene: TRBD1
J gene: TRBJ1-2

CDR3 DNA: TGCGCCAGCAGCCAAGATTGGAGGGCCACAACTAATGAAAAACTGTTTTTT
CDR3 protein: CASSQDWRATTNEKLFF
CDR3 length: 17
clone size: NA
V gene: TRBV4-1
D gene: NA
J gene: TRBJ1-4

CDR3 DNA: TGTGCCAGCAGCACGGACAGGGGGACGGGAAACACCATATATTTT
CDR3 protein: CASSTDRGTGNTIYF
CDR3 length: 15
clone size: NA
V gene: TRBV6-5
D gene: TRBD1
J gene: TRBJ1-3

CDR3 DNA: TGTGCCAGCAGCGCGCGCGCAGGTACCTCCTACGAGCAGTACTTC
CDR3 protein: CASSARAGTSYEQYF
CDR3 length: 15
clone size: NA
V gene: TRBV9
D gene: NA
J gene: TRBJ2-7

CDR3 DNA: TGTGCCAGCAGTGGGACAGGAGTGAACACTGAAGCTTTCTTT
CDR3 protein: CASSGTGVNTEAFF
CDR3 length: 14
clone size: NA
V gene: TRBV6-1
D gene: TRBD1
J gene: TRBJ1-1

CDR3 DNA: TGCGCCAGCAGCTTGCGAGAGGATGGCTACACCTTC
CDR3 protein: CASSLREDGYTF
CDR3 length: 12
clone size: NA
V gene: TRBV5-1
D gene: NA
J gene: TRBJ1-2

CDR3 DNA: TGCGCCACCTCAGAGGTATCAAGCTCCTACGAGCAGTACTTC
CDR3 protein: CATSEVSSSYEQYF
CDR3 length: 14
clone size: NA
V gene: TRBV5-1
D gene: NA
J gene: TRBJ2-7